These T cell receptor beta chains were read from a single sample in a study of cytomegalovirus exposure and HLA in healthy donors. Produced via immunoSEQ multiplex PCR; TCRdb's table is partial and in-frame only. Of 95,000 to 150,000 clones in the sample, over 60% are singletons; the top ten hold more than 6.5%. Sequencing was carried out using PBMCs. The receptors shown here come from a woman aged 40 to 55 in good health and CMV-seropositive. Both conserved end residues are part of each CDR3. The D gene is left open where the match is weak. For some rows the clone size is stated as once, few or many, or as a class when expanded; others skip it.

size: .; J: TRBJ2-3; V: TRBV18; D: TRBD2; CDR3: CASSRTSGGTDTQYF; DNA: TGTGCCAGCTCACGGACTAGCGGGGGGACAGATACGCAGTATTTT
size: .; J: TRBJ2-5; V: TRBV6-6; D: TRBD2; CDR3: CASSYGPGGGEETQYF; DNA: TGTGCCAGCAGTTACGGTCCTGGCGGGGGGGAAGAGACCCAGTACTTC
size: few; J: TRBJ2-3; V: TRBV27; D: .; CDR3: CASGSRQFTDTQYF; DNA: TGTGCCAGCGGGTCGAGACAGTTCACAGATACGCAGTATTTT
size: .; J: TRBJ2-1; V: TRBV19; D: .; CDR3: CASSMRYNEQFF; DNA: TGTGCCAGTAGTATGCGGTACAATGAGCAGTTCTTC
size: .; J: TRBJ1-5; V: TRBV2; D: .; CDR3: CASRPRTAKNQPQHF; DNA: TGTGCCAGCAGGCCAAGGACAGCAAAAAATCAGCCCCAGCATTTT
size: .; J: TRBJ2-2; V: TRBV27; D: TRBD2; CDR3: CASIARLAGVKNTGELFF; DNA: TGTGCCAGCATTGCACGGCTAGCGGGAGTGAAAAACACCGGGGAGCTGTTTTTT
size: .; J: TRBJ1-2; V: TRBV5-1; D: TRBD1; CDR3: CASSLTPGQGFSMGYGYTF; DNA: TGCGCCAGCAGCTTGACACCGGGACAGGGGTTCTCTATGGGCTATGGCTACACCTTC
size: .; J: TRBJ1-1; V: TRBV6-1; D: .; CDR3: CASRSVNLITEAFF; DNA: TGTGCCAGCAGGTCGGTTAACCTGATCACTGAAGCTTTCTTT
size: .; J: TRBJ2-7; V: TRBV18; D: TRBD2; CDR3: CASSQGLAEIDEQYF; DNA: TGTGCCAGCTCACAAGGACTAGCGGAGATCGACGAGCAGTACTTC
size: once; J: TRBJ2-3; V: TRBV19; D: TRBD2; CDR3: CATSSGGGTDTQYF; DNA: TGTGCCACCTCCTCGGGGGGGGGCACAGATACGCAGTATTTT
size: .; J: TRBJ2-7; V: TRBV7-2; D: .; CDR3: CASSFITAEQYF; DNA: TGTGCCAGCAGCTTTATTACTGCCGAGCAGTACTTC
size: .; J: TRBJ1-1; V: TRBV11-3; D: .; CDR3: CASSPGGPMNTEAFF; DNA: TGTGCCAGCAGCCCGGGGGGACCGATGAACACTGAAGCTTTCTTT
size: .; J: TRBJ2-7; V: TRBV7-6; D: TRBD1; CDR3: CASSLGDSSYEQYF; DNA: TGTGCCAGCAGCTTAGGGGACAGCTCCTACGAGCAGTACTTC
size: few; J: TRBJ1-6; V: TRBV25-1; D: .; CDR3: CASSEAFPPLHF; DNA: TGTGCCAGCAGTGAGGCCTTTCCACCCCTCCACTTT
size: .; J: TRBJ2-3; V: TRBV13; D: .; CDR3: CASCRRAGTDTQYF; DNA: TGTGCCAGCTGCCGAAGGGCAGGGACAGATACGCAGTATTTT
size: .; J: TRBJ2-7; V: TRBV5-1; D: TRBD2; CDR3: CASSSGLADEQYF; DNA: TGCGCCAGCAGCTCCGGACTAGCAGACGAGCAGTACTTC
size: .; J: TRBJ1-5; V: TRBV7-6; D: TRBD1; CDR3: CASDSRAGGEANQPQHF; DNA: TGTGCCAGCGACAGCAGGGCAGGGGGCGAGGCCAATCAGCCCCAGCATTTT
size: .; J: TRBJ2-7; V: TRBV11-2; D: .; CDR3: CASSLDQGLSYEQYF; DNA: TGTGCCAGCAGCTTAGATCAGGGACTCTCCTACGAGCAGTACTTC
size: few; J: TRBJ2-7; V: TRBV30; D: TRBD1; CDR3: CAWGDSSYEQYF; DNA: TGTGCCTGGGGGGACAGCTCCTACGAGCAGTACTTC
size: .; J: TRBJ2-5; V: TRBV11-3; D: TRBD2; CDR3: CASSLRPGLEETQYF; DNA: TGTGCCAGCAGCCTCCGACCAGGACTAGAAGAGACCCAGTACTTC
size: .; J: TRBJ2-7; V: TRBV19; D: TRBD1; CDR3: CASSPDRGFGSYEQYF; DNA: TGTGCCAGCAGCCCGGACAGGGGCTTTGGCTCCTACGAGCAGTACTTC
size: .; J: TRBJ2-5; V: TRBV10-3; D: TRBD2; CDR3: CAASGDQETQYF; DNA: TGTGCCGCCAGCGGGGACCAAGAGACCCAGTACTTC
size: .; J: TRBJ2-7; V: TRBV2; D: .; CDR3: CASSRAAAFSYEQYF; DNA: TGTGCCAGCAGCAGGGCTGCGGCGTTTTCCTACGAGCAGTACTTC
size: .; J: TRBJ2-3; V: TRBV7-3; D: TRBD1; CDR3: CASSLRRDRTQYF; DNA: TGTGCCAGCAGCTTAAGGCGGGACAGGACGCAGTATTTT
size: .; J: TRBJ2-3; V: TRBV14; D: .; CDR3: CASGHSGADTQYF; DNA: TGTGCCAGCGGGCATAGTGGCGCAGATACGCAGTATTTT
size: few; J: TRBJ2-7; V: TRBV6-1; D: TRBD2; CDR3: CASSAPASGDSYEQYF; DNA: TGTGCCAGCAGTGCCCCCGCTAGCGGGGATTCATACGAGCAGTACTTC
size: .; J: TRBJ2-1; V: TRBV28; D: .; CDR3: CASSRRGRTSYNEQFF; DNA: TGTGCCAGCAGTCGCAGGGGGAGGACTTCCTACAATGAGCAGTTCTTC
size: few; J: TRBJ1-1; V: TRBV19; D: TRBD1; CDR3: CASSIEHRTGKAFF; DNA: TGTGCCAGTAGTATCGAGCATCGGACAGGGAAAGCTTTCTTT
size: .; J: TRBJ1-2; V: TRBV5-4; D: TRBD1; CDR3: CASSPGQPGGYGYTF; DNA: TGTGCCAGCAGCCCGGGACAGCCCGGCGGATATGGCTACACCTTC
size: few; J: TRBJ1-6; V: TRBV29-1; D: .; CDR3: CSVTGGGSSYNSPLHF; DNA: TGCAGCGTGACGGGGGGAGGTAGCTCCTATAATTCACCCCTCCACTTT
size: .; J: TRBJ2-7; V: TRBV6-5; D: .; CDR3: CASSRRDEQYF; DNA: TGTGCCAGCAGCCGGAGGGACGAGCAGTACTTC
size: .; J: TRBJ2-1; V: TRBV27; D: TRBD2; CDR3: CASSPGLARSYNEQFF; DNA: TGTGCCAGCAGTCCCGGACTAGCGCGATCCTACAATGAGCAGTTCTTC
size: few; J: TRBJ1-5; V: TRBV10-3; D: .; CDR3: CAISAGDDQPQHF; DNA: TGTGCCATCAGTGCTGGAGACGATCAGCCCCAGCATTTT
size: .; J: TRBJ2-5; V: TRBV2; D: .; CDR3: CASRANQQETQYF; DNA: TGTGCCAGCAGGGCAAACCAACAAGAGACCCAGTACTTC
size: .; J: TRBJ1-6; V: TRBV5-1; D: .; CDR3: CASSLAGLAESPLHF; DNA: TGCGCCAGCAGCTTGGCCGGGTTAGCGGAGTCACCCCTCCACTTT
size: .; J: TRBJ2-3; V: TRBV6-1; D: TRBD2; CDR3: CASSPGLAYSDTQYF; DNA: TGTGCCAGCTCACCGGGACTAGCCTATTCAGATACGCAGTATTTT
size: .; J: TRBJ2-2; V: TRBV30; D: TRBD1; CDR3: CAWSGPGQGGGELFF; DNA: TGTGCCTGGAGTGGGCCGGGACAGGGGGGCGGGGAGCTGTTTTTT
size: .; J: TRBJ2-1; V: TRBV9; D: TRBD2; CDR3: CASSPPGLAGSNEQFF; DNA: TGTGCCAGCAGCCCTCCCGGACTAGCGGGGAGCAATGAGCAGTTCTTC
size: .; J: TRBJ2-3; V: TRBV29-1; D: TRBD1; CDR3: CSARTGADTQYF; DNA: TGCAGCGCTCGGACAGGGGCAGATACGCAGTATTTT
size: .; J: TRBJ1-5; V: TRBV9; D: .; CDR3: CASSRTGRGHQPQHF; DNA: TGTGCCAGCAGCCGAACAGGGAGAGGGCATCAGCCCCAGCATTTT